One sample yielded the 30 T cell receptor beta chains listed below, sequenced in a study of cytomegalovirus exposure and HLA in healthy donors. Here immunoSEQ multiplex PCR was the method, and the copy in TCRdb shows in-frame clones only, minus some. The table has tens of thousands of clones, roughly 95% seen once; the top ten hold around 2.4%. What was sequenced was PBMCs. Every receptor here comes from a man aged 18 to 29 in good health and CMV-seronegative.

This clone was seen just once. This chain links TRBV27 with TRBJ2-1; 11 bases align to TRBD2. The CDR3 runs to 17 residues. Germline CDR1 is MNHEY and CDR2 is SMNVEV (reference sequence). Unmatched junction bases numbered 9, after V lost 7 bases and J lost 1 base. The CDR3 sequence is CASTHSGRARSYNEQFF. In nucleotides, the CDR3 is TGTGCCAGCACCCATAGCGGGAGGGCCCGATCCTACAATGAGCAGTTCTTC.

The chain combines TRBV7-9 with TRBJ2-2; 10 bases fit TRBD1. Germline V gene data show CDR1 as SEHNR and CDR2 as FQNEAQ (reference sequence). Germline trimming cut 4 bases from V and 7 bases from J; bases unmatched to any gene: 6. This CDR3 spans 15 amino acids. The CDR3, as DNA: TGTGCCAGCAGCTCGACAGGGGGCGCCGTCGGGGAGCTGTTTTTT. Encoded protein: CASSSTGGAVGELFF.

This chain uses TRBV5-6 with TRBJ1-1; no clear D gene. This CDR3 spans 15 amino acids. Germline CDR1 SGHDT, CDR2 YYEEEE. Trimming took 0 bases from V and 1 from J, leaving 10 bases between them. CDR3: CASSLVGLTNTEAFF. The CDR3 nucleotides read TGTGCCAGCAGCTTGGTTGGACTGACGAACACTGAAGCTTTCTTT.

The CDR3 sequence: CASSEEVQGLNYGYTF. The CDR3 DNA is TGTGCCAGCAGTGAAGAGGTCCAGGGCCTGAACTATGGCTACACCTTC. The V and J genes are TRBV2 and TRBJ1-2; weak D call: TRBD1 (5 bases). The length of the CDR3 is 16 residues. Trimming pared 1 base from V and 2 bases from J, leaving 14 bases between. Germline-derived CDR1 and CDR2 are SNHLY and FYNNEI.

The gene calls are TRBV5-1 and TRBJ2-1; 8 nucleotides line up with TRBD2. V trimming: 4 bases; J trimming: 2 bases; junction bases outside the gene matches: 8. The CDR3 has 16 residues. From germline, CDR1 is SGHRS and CDR2 YFSETQ. The CDR3 coding sequence is TGCGCCAGCAGCCCGAAACTAGCGGCCCCCTACAATGAGCAGTTCTTC. It yields the protein CASSPKLAAPYNEQFF.

The count of this clone is one. The junction and the germline gene differ at one end; a read error may be behind it. This chain connects TRBV19 to TRBJ1-4, with 9 bases lining up with TRBD1. CDR1 is LNHDA, CDR2 SQIVND, per germline (reference sequence). The length of the CDR3 is 16 residues. The CDR3 DNA follows: TGTGCCAGTGGTATTATCGCGGGACAGGGCAATGAAAAACTGTTTTTT. Its translation: CASGIIAGQGNEKLFF.

The V gene is TRBV6-4, the J gene TRBJ1-1; D possibly corresponds to TRBD1 (6 bases). The CDR3 has 15 residues. Trimming stripped 4 bases from V and 4 bases from J, with 16 bases between. Germline V gene lookup returns CDR1 MRHNA and CDR2 SNTAGT. CDR3 nucleotide sequence: TGTGCCAGCAGTGCTCAACAGGGAGGGTCCACTGAAGCTTTCTTT. Encoded protein: CASSAQQGGSTEAFF.

The rearrangement joins TRBV28 to TRBJ2-7, with D possibly matching TRBD2 (6 bases). This CDR3 region has 18 residues. V lost 4 bases and J 1 base, leaving 23 bases between the germline ends. Germline V gene lookup returns CDR1 MDHEN and CDR2 SYDVKM. For the CDR3, the DNA is TGTGCCAGCAGTTCGGGGACGCCTGCCGGGGGTCCATCCTACGAGCAGTACTTC. It translates to CASSSGTPAGGPSYEQYF.

The chain carries TRBV19 and TRBJ1-5, with 11 bases fitting TRBD1. Germline lookup yields CDR1 LNHDA and CDR2 SQIVND (reference sequence). The CDR3 has 14 amino acids. V lost 6 bases to trimming and J lost 4 bases; unmatched junction nucleotides: 2. For the CDR3, the DNA is TGTGCCAGTAGCGGGACAGGGGGGAATCAGCCCCAGCATTTT. It codes for CASSGTGGNQPQHF.

This clone was counted a single time. V gene TRBV6-5 combines with J gene TRBJ2-3; 7 bases align to TRBD2. CDR1 is MNHEY and CDR2 is SVGAGI in the germline V gene. The CDR3 covers 14 residues. V shed 10 bases and J 2 bases; nucleotides not matched to a gene: 9. The DNA for the CDR3 is TGTGCCATCAAAGCGGGGAGAGACACAGATACGCAGTATTTT. Translated, it gives CAIKAGRDTDTQYF.

This chain links TRBV7-6 with TRBJ1-6; no reliable D call. Germline-derived CDR1 and CDR2 are SGHVS and FNYEAQ. The CDR3 is 17 amino acids. V was cut by 1 base and J by 4 bases, with 14 bases left in between. The CDR3 is CASSLGQNRGYNSPLHF. The DNA for the CDR3 is TGTGCCAGCAGCTTAGGGCAAAATAGAGGGTATAATTCACCCCTCCACTTT.

This clone was recorded once. J is TRBJ2-1 and V is TRBV7-9; D is possibly TRBD1 (6 bases). The ends were cut back, 1 base at V and 6 bases at J, with 16 bases in the middle. Germline CDR1 SEHNR, CDR2 FQNEAQ (reference sequence). CDR3 length equals 16 residues. This chain's CDR3 is CASSLGEGRGANEQFF. The CDR3 DNA reads TGTGCCAGCAGCTTAGGGGAAGGCAGGGGCGCCAATGAGCAGTTCTTC. Full variable domain (remainder filled in from reference TRBV7-9 and TRBJ2-1): DTGVSQNPRHKITKRGQNVTFRCDPISEHNRLYWYRQTLGQGPEFLTYFQNEAQLEKSRLLSDRFSAERPKGSFSTLEIQRTEQGDSAMYLCASSLGEGRGANEQFFGPGTRLTVL.

The genes are TRBV30 and TRBJ2-1; maybe TRBD1 (6 bases). V was trimmed by 1 base and J by 5 bases, leaving 12 bases between them. The CDR3 sequence is 14 residues long. Germline CDR1 GTSNPN, CDR2 SVGIG (reference sequence). The CDR3 here is CAWSGQAVDNEQFF. The DNA of the CDR3 is TGTGCCTGGAGTGGACAGGCGGTTGACAATGAGCAGTTCTTC.

This sequence joins TRBV27 and TRBJ2-1, with TRBD2 matching 10 bases. The CDR3 length is 18 residues. Germline CDR1 MNHEY, CDR2 SMNVEV (reference sequence). Trimming removed 5 bases from V and 0 bases from J; junction bases left unmatched: 10. The CDR3 DNA follows: TGTGCCAGCAGTCCTCGGACTAGCGGCGCAAACTCCTACAATGAGCAGTTCTTC. Translation gives CASSPRTSGANSYNEQFF.

The rearrangement links TRBV6-6 to TRBJ2-7, with D perhaps matching TRBD1 (5 bases). The CDR3 loop spans 13 amino acids. Trimming shortened V by 5 bases and J by 1 base, and 9 bases separated the two germline ends. Germline V gene lookup returns CDR1 MNHNY and CDR2 SVGAGI (reference sequence). The CDR3 reads CASSQGESYEQYF. DNA for the CDR3: TGTGCCAGCAGTCAAGGGGAATCCTACGAGCAGTACTTC.

The chain has TRBV18 and TRBJ2-1; a possible D gene is TRBD1 (6 bases). Trimming removed 2 bases at V and 4 bases at J, with 12 bases between. Germline CDR1 and CDR2: KGHSH and LQKENI. This CDR3 region has 15 residues. This CDR3 reads CASSPTQGIYNEQFF. The CDR3 DNA sequence: TGTGCCAGCTCACCAACACAGGGTATATACAATGAGCAGTTCTTC.

The CDR3: CASSLSPGAGDDEQYF. Here the CDR3 DNA reads TGTGCCAGCAGTTTATCCCCCGGGGCAGGGGATGACGAGCAGTACTTC. The J gene is TRBJ2-7, the V gene TRBV28, with D perhaps TRBD1 (6 bases). V was shortened by 1 base and J by 5 bases, with 18 bases between the two germline ends. The CDR3 totals 16 residues. Germline loops: CDR1 MDHEN, CDR2 SYDVKM.

The chain couples TRBV6-1 to TRBJ2-5; 7 positions match TRBD1. The CDR3 is made up of 17 amino acids. The V segment lost 4 bases and the J segment 3 bases; nucleotides outside the gene matches: 14. The germline V gene encodes CDR1 MNHNS and CDR2 SASEGT. The DNA for the CDR3 is TGTGCCAGCAGTGGGGACAGCGTCGTTTCTCTAAAAGAGACCCAGTACTTC. This sequence encodes CASSGDSVVSLKETQYF.

For the CDR3, the DNA is TGTGCCAGCACCGAGTGGGGCCTCCCCTACAATGAGCAGTTCTTC. Translation: CASTEWGLPYNEQFF. V and J are TRBV6-1 and TRBJ2-1; the D gene is possibly TRBD1 (5 bases). The CDR3 runs 15 residues. V lost 7 bases to trimming and J lost 2 bases, with 15 bases between them. Germline-derived CDR1 and CDR2 are MNHNS and SASEGT.

The rearrangement links TRBV19 to TRBJ2-2, with D perhaps TRBD2 (6 bases). Trimming took off 8 bases at V and 3 bases at J, with 19 bases between the two ends. The V gene's germline CDR1 is LNHDA and CDR2 SQIVND (reference sequence). The CDR3 length is 16 residues. This CDR3 reads CASLQGLVVDTGELFF. The DNA for the CDR3 is TGTGCCAGTCTCCAGGGACTTGTAGTCGACACCGGGGAGCTGTTTTTT.

The CDR3 DNA reads TGTGCCAGCAGTTACTCTGGACAGGGGGTCACAGATACGCAGTATTTT. Translation: CASSYSGQGVTDTQYF. The V call is TRBV6-6, the J call TRBJ2-3; TRBD1 agrees at 10 bases. The CDR3 extends over 16 amino acids. J lost 2 bases, V lost 0 bases, and 2 bases had no gene match. The germline CDR1 and CDR2 sequences are MNHNY and SVGAGI (reference sequence).

This clone has a handful of counts. This rearrangement joins TRBV2 to TRBJ2-7; 7 nucleotides match TRBD1. Per germline, CDR1 SNHLY and CDR2 FYNNEI. The CDR3 covers 13 residues. After removal of 6 bases from V and 4 bases from J, the junction contained 6 bases not matched to a gene. The CDR3 spells CASSRQGQYEQYF. CDR3 sequence (DNA): TGTGCCAGCAGCCGACAGGGTCAGTACGAGCAGTACTTC.

The gene calls are TRBV6-5 and TRBJ1-2; 9 bases are shared with TRBD1. CDR1 and CDR2 (germline): MNHEY, SVGAGI. The junction had 11 bases not matched to a gene; V was cut back by 8 bases and J by 7 bases. CDR3 size: 14 residues. This CDR3 is CASRAGTGSFGYTF. Written as DNA, the CDR3 is TGTGCCAGCCGCGCCGGGACAGGGTCGTTTGGCTACACCTTC.

The rearrangement joins TRBV5-4 to TRBJ1-1; 7 nucleotides match TRBD1. The CDR3 loop spans 14 amino acids. Germline CDR1 and CDR2: SGHNT and YYREEE (reference sequence). V lost 0 bases and J lost 7; bases outside the gene matches: 6. CDR3 amino acids: CASSLGQGVGEAFF. CDR3 DNA sequence: TGTGCCAGCAGCTTGGGACAGGGAGTGGGTGAAGCTTTCTTT.

Regarding this clone: This sample also contains other DNA sequences that code for the same CDR3. CDR3 sequence (DNA): TGTGCCAGCAGCTTAGGGGGAACAGATACGCAGTATTTT. Its translation is CASSLGGTDTQYF. The genes are TRBV5-4 and TRBJ2-3, with a tentative D call TRBD1 (6 bases). CDR3 length: 13 amino acids. Per the germline V gene, CDR1 is SGHNT and CDR2 is YYREEE (reference sequence). V was pared by 2 bases and J by 3 bases, with 7 bases between.

This clone came up once. The V and J genes are TRBV6-1 and TRBJ1-5; D is ambiguous. Trimming took 7 bases from V and 1 from J, leaving 8 bases between them. The CDR3 sequence is 13 residues long. Germline V lookup: CDR1 MNHNS, CDR2 SASEGT. Here the CDR3 DNA reads TGTGCCAGCAATCCCCAGAGCAATCAGCCCCAGCATTTT. Its protein is CASNPQSNQPQHF.

The genes are TRBV27 and TRBJ2-1, with TRBD2 matching over 7 bases. Per germline, CDR1 MNHEY and CDR2 SMNVEV (reference sequence). The CDR3 covers 14 residues. The trim removed 5 bases at V and 2 bases at J, leaving 3 bases unmatched. For the CDR3, the DNA is TGTGCCAGCAGTCCACGGGGGGCCTACAATGAGCAGTTCTTC. It is translated as CASSPRGAYNEQFF.

This clone was recorded once. This rearrangement joins TRBV18 to TRBJ1-1; TRBD1 matches 11 bases. V was clipped by 5 bases and J by 5 bases; unmatched bases: 4. CDR1 is KGHSH and CDR2 is LQKENI in the germline V gene. The CDR3 is 14 amino acids. DNA of the CDR3: TGTGCCAGCTCATCCGGACAGGGGGCTACTGAAGCTTTCTTT. The encoded protein is CASSSGQGATEAFF.

The V and J genes are TRBV5-4 and TRBJ1-1; perhaps TRBD1 as D (6 bases). The CDR3 loop spans 12 amino acids. Trimming took 4 bases from V and 5 from J, leaving 9 bases between them. CDR1 and CDR2 (germline): SGHNT, YYREEE (reference sequence). The CDR3 protein is CASSNRETEAFF. CDR3 coding DNA: TGTGCCAGCAGCAACAGGGAAACTGAAGCTTTCTTT. Together with reference TRBV5-4 and TRBJ1-1, the CDR3 gives the full variable domain: ETGVTQSPTHLIKTRGQQVTLRCSSQSGHNTVSWYQQALGQGPQFIFQYYREEENGRGNFPPRFSGLQFPNYSSELNVNALELDDSALYLCASSNRETEAFFGQGTRLTVV.

This rearrangement joins TRBV6-6 to TRBJ2-7, with 8 bases fitting TRBD2. Trimming took 6 bases from V and 3 from J; bases not matched to a gene: 7. The V gene's germline CDR1 is MNHNY and CDR2 SVGAGI (reference sequence). There are 14 residues in the CDR3. The DNA of the CDR3 is TGTGCCAGCAGGAGAGCGGGAGAACGCTACGAGCAGTACTTC. This gives the protein CASRRAGERYEQYF.